The rows below give T cell receptor beta chains drawn from one sample of a study of Tregs in tolerant kidney transplant recipients. Produced via immunoSEQ multiplex PCR; TCRdb's table is partial and in-frame only. The sample yields fewer than 70,000 clones, around 83% seen once. The source material was CD4+ T cells from blood. These receptors all stem from a human donor in good health. Each CDR3 is given with its conserved first and last residue. D genes are given only for firm matches. Size is omitted from some rows. Given values are once, few, many or a class for expanded clones.

v_call	j_call	clone_size	d_call	cdr3_aa	cdr3_nt
TRBV10-3	TRBJ2-7	NA	NA	CAISEGGGIGEQYF	TGTGCCATCAGTGAGGGGGGCGGGATTGGAGAGCAGTACTTC
TRBV5-1	TRBJ2-2	once	TRBD1	CASGQGASGYTGELFF	TGCGCCAGCGGACAGGGGGCATCTGGGTACACCGGGGAGCTGTTTTTT
TRBV5-1	TRBJ1-6	once	NA	CASRGGGSSPLHF	TGCGCCAGCAGAGGAGGGGGTTCCTCACCCCTCCACTTT
TRBV9	TRBJ2-2	NA	NA	CASSVAVQANTGELFF	TGTGCCAGCAGCGTAGCTGTACAGGCAAACACCGGGGAGCTGTTTTTT
TRBV7-2	TRBJ1-5	NA	TRBD1	CASSVDRGRQPQHF	TGTGCCAGCAGCGTAGACAGGGGGCGTCAGCCCCAGCATTTT
TRBV12-5	TRBJ2-5	NA	NA	CASGLVHGFVGQETQYF	TGTGCTAGTGGTTTGGTCCACGGGTTTGTGGGGCAAGAGACCCAGTACTTC
TRBV18	TRBJ2-2	NA	NA	CASSPLRANTGELFF	TGTGCCAGCTCACCACTTCGTGCCAACACCGGGGAGCTGTTTTTT
TRBV12-2	TRBJ1-2	NA	NA	CASRLVGGGQFYYGYTF	TGTGCAAGTCGCTTAGTTGGCGGGGGCCAATTCTATTATGGCTACACCTTC
TRBV5-6	TRBJ1-3	NA	NA	CASSLARGNTIYF	TGTGCCAGCAGCTTGGCCCGGGGAAACACCATATATTTT
TRBV19	TRBJ2-7	NA	NA	CASSIGEGRYEQYF	TGTGCCAGTAGTATAGGAGAGGGTAGATACGAGCAGTACTTC
TRBV2	TRBJ2-4	NA	NA	CASSGQSLAKNIQYF	TGTGCCAGCAGTGGACAGTCCCTAGCCAAAAACATTCAGTACTTC
TRBV5-3	TRBJ2-6	NA	TRBD2	CARSAKGKFLAGVSGANVLTF	TGTGCCAGAAGCGCTAAAGGCAAATTTCTAGCGGGAGTCTCTGGGGCCAACGTCCTGACTTTC
TRBV5-1	TRBJ2-2	NA	NA	CASSPQGSGELFF	TGCGCCAGCAGCCCTCAGGGATCCGGGGAGCTGTTTTTT
TRBV4-3	TRBJ1-2	NA	NA	CASSQVSAWGLPGGYTF	TGCGCCAGCAGCCAAGTTTCCGCTTGGGGACTCCCGGGTGGCTACACCTTC
TRBV5-1	TRBJ2-7	many	TRBD1	CASSDPGQGTYEQYF	TGCGCCAGCAGCGATCCGGGACAGGGTACGTACGAGCAGTACTTC
TRBV7-7	TRBJ2-3	NA	NA	CASSLRQTDTQYF	TGTGCCAGCAGCTTACGGCAAACAGATACGCAGTATTTT
TRBV10-3	TRBJ1-2	NA	NA	CAITRGDGYGYTF	TGTGCCATCACCAGGGGTGATGGCTATGGCTACACCTTC
TRBV4-3	TRBJ1-1	NA	NA	CASSRQRNTEAFF	TGCGCCAGCAGCCGTCAGAGGAACACTGAAGCTTTCTTT
TRBV7-3	TRBJ2-2	NA	NA	CASSSLGQNTGELFF	TGTGCCAGCAGCTCCCTGGGGCAGAACACCGGGGAGCTGTTTTTT
TRBV4-3	TRBJ2-2	NA	NA	CASSLQRNTGELFF	TGCGCCAGCAGCCTACAGCGGAACACCGGGGAGCTGTTTTTT
TRBV14	TRBJ1-2	NA	NA	CASSQGRGYGYTF	TGTGCCAGCAGCCAAGGCAGGGGATATGGCTACACCTTC
TRBV25-1	TRBJ2-3	NA	NA	CASSAGLSTDTQYF	TGTGCCAGCAGTGCTGGGCTAAGCACAGATACGCAGTATTTT
TRBV11-3	TRBJ1-4	NA	NA	CASSPARGEKLFF	TGTGCCAGCAGCCCCGCGCGGGGTGAAAAACTGTTTTTT
TRBV5-1	TRBJ2-3	once	TRBD1	CASSLGTGSDTQYF	TGCGCCAGCAGCTTGGGGACAGGGTCAGATACGCAGTATTTT
TRBV2	TRBJ2-7	NA	NA	CASSEYYEQYF	TGTGCCAGCAGTGAATACTACGAGCAGTACTTC
TRBV19	TRBJ2-1	few	NA	CASRGGNEQFF	TGTGCCAGTAGAGGGGGCAATGAGCAGTTCTTC
TRBV7-9	TRBJ2-3	NA	NA	CASSPGGGRTDTQYF	TGTGCCAGCAGCCCCGGCGGGGGCCGAACAGATACGCAGTATTTT
TRBV7-8	TRBJ1-2	NA	NA	CASSLRGSVSGYTF	TGTGCCAGCAGCCTCCGGGGATCAGTGAGTGGCTACACCTTC
TRBV2	TRBJ2-5	NA	TRBD2	CASSDLGTSGGRKYF	TGTGCCAGCAGTGACTTGGGGACTAGCGGGGGTAGGAAGTACTTC
TRBV21-1	TRBJ1-2	few	NA	CASSGPGYTF	TGTGCCAGCAGCGGGCCCGGCTACACCTTC
TRBV20-1	TRBJ2-5	NA	NA	CSGFEFQTQYF	TGCAGTGGTTTTGAGTTTCAGACCCAGTACTTC
TRBV6-5	TRBJ1-1	few	NA	CASSRDTEAFF	TGTGCCAGCAGTAGGGACACTGAAGCTTTCTTT
TRBV15	TRBJ2-5	NA	NA	CATSREYGGGETQYF	TGTGCCACCAGCAGAGAATACGGGGGCGGGGAGACCCAGTACTTC
TRBV9	TRBJ2-2	NA	TRBD1	CASSGPGQMTGELFF	TGTGCCAGCAGCGGCCCGGGACAGATGACCGGGGAGCTGTTTTTT
TRBV7-8	TRBJ1-1	NA	TRBD1	CASSLPGTGIVTEAFF	TGTGCCAGCAGCTTACCCGGGACAGGGATAGTCACTGAAGCTTTCTTT
TRBV30	TRBJ2-3	NA	TRBD2	CAWSLGLAGGTDTQYF	TGTGCCTGGAGTCTAGGACTAGCGGGAGGGACAGATACGCAGTATTTT
TRBV5-3	TRBJ2-7	NA	NA	CARSLSGTHNGYEQYF	TGTGCCAGAAGCTTGTCCGGGACACATAATGGCTACGAGCAGTACTTC
TRBV5-6	TRBJ2-7	NA	NA	CASSSAGPYEQYF	TGTGCCAGCAGCTCGGCGGGACCCTACGAGCAGTACTTC
TRBV13	TRBJ1-2	few	NA	CASRQGPAGYTF	TGTGCCAGCAGACAGGGCCCCGCCGGCTACACCTTC
TRBV11-2	TRBJ2-5	NA	TRBD2	CASSLGTGTTYQETQYF	TGTGCCAGCAGCTTAGGGACCGGGACTACATACCAAGAGACCCAGTACTTC
TRBV4-3	TRBJ1-1	few	NA	CASSQGWYTEAFF	TGCGCCAGCAGCCAAGGGTGGTACACTGAAGCTTTCTTT
TRBV7-6	TRBJ1-3	NA	TRBD1	CASSLLTDRNSGNTIYF	TGTGCCAGCAGCTTACTAACGGACAGGAACTCTGGAAACACCATATATTTT
TRBV6-1	TRBJ2-3	NA	TRBD2	CASSERFSSGGATDTQYF	TGTGCCAGCAGTGAAAGGTTTTCTAGCGGGGGGGCAACAGATACGCAGTATTTT
TRBV27	TRBJ2-5	NA	NA	CASSPSMILQETQYF	TGTGCCAGCAGTCCCTCGATGATACTCCAAGAGACCCAGTACTTC
TRBV15	TRBJ1-1	NA	NA	CATSRDLDTEAFF	TGTGCCACCAGCAGAGATCTGGACACTGAAGCTTTCTTT
TRBV2	TRBJ1-1	NA	NA	CASSYHLGENTEAFF	TGTGCCAGCAGTTATCATCTCGGGGAGAACACTGAAGCTTTCTTT
TRBV7-2	TRBJ2-2	NA	NA	CASSNRSSLPGELFF	TGTGCCAGCAGCAACAGGTCCTCCTTACCCGGGGAGCTGTTTTTT
TRBV5-1	TRBJ1-1	NA	NA	CASSADGYTEAFF	TGCGCCAGCAGCGCGGACGGATACACTGAAGCTTTCTTT
TRBV5-6	TRBJ1-5	NA	NA	CASSLTGRQPQHF	TGTGCCAGCAGCTTGACAGGGCGGCAGCCCCAGCATTTT
TRBV11-1	TRBJ2-5	NA	NA	CASSPNPGWGEETQYF	TGTGCCAGCAGCCCGAACCCGGGGTGGGGGGAAGAGACCCAGTACTTC
TRBV30	TRBJ1-6	NA	NA	CAWTSLSPRESPLHF	TGTGCCTGGACCTCTCTAAGCCCACGAGAGTCACCCCTCCACTTT
TRBV5-8	TRBJ2-5	NA	NA	CASTQYQETQYF	TGTGCCAGCACCCAGTACCAAGAGACCCAGTACTTC
TRBV11-2	TRBJ1-1	once	NA	CASSPRTRNTEAFF	TGTGCCAGCAGCCCAAGAACCCGAAACACTGAAGCTTTCTTT
TRBV10-3	TRBJ1-1	NA	NA	CAISVTQNTEAFF	TGTGCCATCAGCGTGACACAAAACACTGAAGCTTTCTTT
TRBV30	TRBJ1-4	NA	NA	CAWSPAGLNEKLFF	TGTGCCTGGAGTCCGGCCGGATTAAATGAAAAACTGTTTTTT